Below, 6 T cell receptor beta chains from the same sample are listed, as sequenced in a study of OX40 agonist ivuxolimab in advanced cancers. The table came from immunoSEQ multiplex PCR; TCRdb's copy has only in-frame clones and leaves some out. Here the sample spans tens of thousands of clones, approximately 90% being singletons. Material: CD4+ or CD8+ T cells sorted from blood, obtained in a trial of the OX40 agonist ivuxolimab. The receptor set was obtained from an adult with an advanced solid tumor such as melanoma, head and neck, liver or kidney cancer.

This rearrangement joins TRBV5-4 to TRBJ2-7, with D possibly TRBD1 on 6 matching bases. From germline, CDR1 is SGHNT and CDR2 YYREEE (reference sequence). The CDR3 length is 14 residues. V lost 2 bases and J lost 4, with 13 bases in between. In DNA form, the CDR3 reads TGTGCCAGCAGCTTAGCAGGGGCTCCTTACGAGCAGTACTTC. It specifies CASSLAGAPYEQYF.

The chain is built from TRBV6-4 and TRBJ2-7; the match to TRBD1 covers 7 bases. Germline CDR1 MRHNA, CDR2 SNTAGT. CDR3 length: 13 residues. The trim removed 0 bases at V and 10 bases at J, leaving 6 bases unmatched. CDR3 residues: CASSDSDRGLQYF. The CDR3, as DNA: TGTGCCAGCAGTGACTCCGATAGGGGGCTTCAGTACTTC.

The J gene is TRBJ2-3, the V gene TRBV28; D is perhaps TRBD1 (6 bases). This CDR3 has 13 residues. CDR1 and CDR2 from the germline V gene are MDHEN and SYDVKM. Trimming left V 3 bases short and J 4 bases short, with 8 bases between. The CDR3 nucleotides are TGTGCCAGCAGTTTGGACAGTCCAGATACGCAGTATTTT. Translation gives CASSLDSPDTQYF. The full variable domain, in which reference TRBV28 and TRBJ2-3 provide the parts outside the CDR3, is DVKVTQSSRYLVKRTGEKVFLECVQDMDHENMFWYRQDPGLGLRLIYFSYDVKMKEKGDIPEGYSVSREKKERFSLILESASTNQTSMYLCASSLDSPDTQYFGPGTRLTVL.

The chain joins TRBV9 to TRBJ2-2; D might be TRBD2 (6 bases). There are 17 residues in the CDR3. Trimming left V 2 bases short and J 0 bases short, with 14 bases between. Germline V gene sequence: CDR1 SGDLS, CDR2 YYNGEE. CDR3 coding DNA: TGTGCCAGCAGCGTTCCGTTGGCGGGGACGAACACCGGGGAGCTGTTTTTT. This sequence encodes CASSVPLAGTNTGELFF.

This CDR3 is CASSRTTASYLRDTQYF. The DNA of the CDR3 is TGTGCCAGCAGCCGGACGACGGCTTCTTACCTTCGGGATACGCAGTATTTT. The chain is built from TRBV14 and TRBJ2-3; D uncertain. V was pared by 4 bases and J by 6 bases, with 23 bases between. The CDR3 contains 17 residues. Per the germline V gene, CDR1 is SGHDN and CDR2 is FVKESK.

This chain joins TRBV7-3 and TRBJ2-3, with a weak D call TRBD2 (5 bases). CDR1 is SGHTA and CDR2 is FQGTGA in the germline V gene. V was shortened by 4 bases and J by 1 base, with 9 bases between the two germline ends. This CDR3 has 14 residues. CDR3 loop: CASSWLEGTDTQYF. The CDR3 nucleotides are TGTGCCAGCAGCTGGCTGGAGGGCACAGATACGCAGTATTTT.